This T cell receptor beta chain is from a study of T cell repertoires in cytomegalovirus infection. The overall study: Public TCR beta signature analysis indicated the presence of both CMV infection and matching HLA type.

Using its own MiXCR run on the reads, TCRdb lists one record per CDR3 protein. The data show roughly 720,000 distinct CDR3 sequences, less than 40% seen once. Notes on the study in general: Ex vivo responses were dominated by HLA-C-restricted CMV-specific TCR beta clonotypes. Totalled public TCR beta family frequency picked out people who carried CMV plus the relevant HLA.

Germline CDR1 and CDR2: SGHTA and FQGNSA. The CDR3 covers 15 residues. Turning to this clonotype: What it recognizes is unknown. A much more abundant neighbour one base away suggests this may be a read error. Lacking the conserved final phenylalanine or tryptophan, this CDR3 likely reflects a read error.

V is TRBV7-2 and J is TRBJ2-7; a weak D match, TRBD1 (5 bases). The last part of the DNA fits TRBJ2-1 better; the J call may be wrong. Sequencing input: PBMCs. The clonotype originates from a human donor in good health (CMV status not recorded). Some clones in this sample may be carry-over from other donors' samples. The CDR3 bases are TGTGCCAGCATCCACCGGGCAGGGCGAGTTAGTGAGCAGTTCTTA. Translated: CASIHRAGRVSEQFL.